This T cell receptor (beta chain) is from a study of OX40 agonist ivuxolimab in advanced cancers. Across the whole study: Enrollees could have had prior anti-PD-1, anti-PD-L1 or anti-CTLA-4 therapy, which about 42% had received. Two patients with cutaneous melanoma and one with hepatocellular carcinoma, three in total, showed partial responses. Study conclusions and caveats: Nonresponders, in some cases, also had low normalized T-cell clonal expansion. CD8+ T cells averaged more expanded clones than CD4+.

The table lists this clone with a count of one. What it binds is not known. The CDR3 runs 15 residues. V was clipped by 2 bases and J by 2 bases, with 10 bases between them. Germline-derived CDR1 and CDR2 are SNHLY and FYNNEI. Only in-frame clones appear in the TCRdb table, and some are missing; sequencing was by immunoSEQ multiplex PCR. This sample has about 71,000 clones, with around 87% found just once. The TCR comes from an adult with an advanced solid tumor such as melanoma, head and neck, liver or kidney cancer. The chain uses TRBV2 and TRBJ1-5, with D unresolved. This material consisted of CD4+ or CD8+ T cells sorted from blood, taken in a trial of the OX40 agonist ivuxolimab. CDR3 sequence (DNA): TGTGCCAGCAGTGAAAACTCAAATGGCAATCAGCCCCAGCATTTT. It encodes CASSENSNGNQPQHF.